This T cell receptor beta chain was sequenced during a study of T cell repertoires in cytomegalovirus infection. Study findings and constraints: Cumulative frequency (of public TCR beta family members) identified carriers of CMV plus the relevant HLA.

For this clonotype: The antigen remains undetermined.

TCRdb reprocessed the reads via MiXCR and lists one record per CDR3 protein. The data contain about 830,000 distinct CDR3 sequences, about 31% of them seen just once; the ten biggest clones take up around 12%. CDR1 SGHAT and CDR2 FQNNGV come from the germline V gene. The CDR3 extends over 17 amino acids. The V segment lost 2 bases and the J segment 2 bases; nucleotides outside the gene matches: 9. V and J are TRBV11-2 and TRBJ2-1; 7 nucleotides align to TRBD2. The material sequenced was cultured CD8+ T cells from PBMCs, taken from culture after CMV antigen stimulation. This clonotype was sampled from a human donor in good health (CMV status not recorded). Some clones in this sample may be carry-over from other donors' samples. CDR3: CASSLRFGGTPYNEQFF. DNA of the CDR3: TGTGCCAGCAGCTTAAGGTTCGGGGGGACCCCCTACAATGAGCAGTTCTTC. The full variable domain, completed using reference TRBV11-2 and TRBJ2-1, is EAGVAQSPRYKIIEKRQSVAFWCNPISGHATLYWYQQILGQGPKLLIQFQNNGVVDDSQLPKDRFSAERLKGVDSTLKIQPAKLEDSAVYLCASSLRFGGTPYNEQFFGPGTRLTVL.